The 21 T cell receptor beta chains below all came from one sample that was sequenced in a study of blood T cell repertoires in COVID-19 (dated by TCRdb to the early 2020s). The receptor library was made with the immunoSEQ multiplex PCR assay. As stored in TCRdb, this immuneACCESS dataset retains in-frame rearrangements with V and J assigned. A fraction of the clones does not appear; measured against another copy, unresolved V genes explain less than half of the discrepancy, and the remainder lacks a known reason. Counted in this sample were 85,000 to 110,000 clones; about 88% of them appeared once. The ten largest clonotypes hold 6.2% of the sample. The source material was peripheral blood. The receptors derive from a human donor in a cohort sampled during active COVID-19.

CDR3 amino acids: CSAPSGSSTDTQYF. Written as DNA, the CDR3 is TGCAGCGCCCCTAGCGGGAGTAGCACAGATACGCAGTATTTT. V usage is TRBV29-1 and J usage is TRBJ2-3; 10 bases agree with TRBD2. J lost 0 bases, V lost 7 bases, and 4 bases had no gene match. The germline V gene encodes CDR1 SQVTM and CDR2 ANQGSEA. The CDR3 sequence is 14 residues long.

This clone was observed once. The CDR3 here is CAWSELAGVSEKLFF. In DNA form, the CDR3 reads TGTGCCTGGAGTGAGTTAGCAGGGGTTAGTGAAAAACTGTTTTTT. The chain is built from TRBV30 and TRBJ1-4, with a possible D match to TRBD1 (6 bases). The germline V and J ends were trimmed by 1 base and 7 bases, with 16 bases remaining between them. Germline loops: CDR1 GTSNPN, CDR2 SVGIG (reference sequence). There are 15 residues in the CDR3.

The rearrangement links TRBV19 to TRBJ2-3; 11 nucleotides line up with TRBD2. The CDR3 runs 17 residues. Germline V gene sequence: CDR1 LNHDA, CDR2 SQIVND (reference sequence). J gave up 6 bases and V 6 bases, and 14 bases lay outside the gene matches. The CDR3 sequence is CASSNKWASGRWDTQYF. CDR3 nucleotide sequence: TGTGCCAGTAGCAACAAATGGGCTAGCGGGAGGTGGGATACGCAGTATTTT.

The V call is TRBV5-4, the J call TRBJ2-5; 9 bases match TRBD2. The ends lost 0 bases at V and 5 bases at J; junction bases unmatched: 5. The CDR3 sequence is 15 residues long. Germline V gene sequence: CDR1 SGHNT, CDR2 YYREEE (reference sequence). This chain's CDR3 is CASSLGLAGSETQYF. The DNA of the CDR3 is TGTGCCAGCAGCTTGGGTCTAGCGGGGTCGGAGACCCAGTACTTC.

This clone was recorded a few times. The chain couples TRBV7-8 to TRBJ2-7; 13 positions match TRBD2. Trimming took 2 bases from V and 1 from J; bases not matched to a gene: 8. Per germline, CDR1 SGHVS and CDR2 FQNEAQ. CDR3 length equals 18 residues. The CDR3 DNA follows: TGTGCCAGCAGCTTACCTGGCGCACTAGCGGGAGGGTCCTACGAGCAGTACTTC. It codes for CASSLPGALAGGSYEQYF.

In its sample, this clone was seen once. V gene TRBV7-2 combines with J gene TRBJ1-5; TRBD1 might be the D (6 bases). CDR1 is SGHTA and CDR2 is FQGNSA in the germline V gene. The CDR3 runs 16 residues. V lost 5 bases to trimming and J lost 5 bases, with 19 bases between them. The CDR3 region is CASSPSARQDYQPQHF. For the CDR3, the DNA is TGTGCCAGCAGCCCCTCGGCACGACAGGACTATCAGCCCCAGCATTTT.

The chain combines TRBV5-8 with TRBJ1-5; D ambiguous. Trimming shortened V by 8 bases and J by 6 bases, and 18 bases separated the two germline ends. The CDR3 consists of 14 residues. CDR1 is SGHTS and CDR2 is YDEGEE in the germline V gene. This CDR3 is CASHRRKGGQPQHF. The CDR3 coding sequence is TGTGCCAGTCATAGGAGGAAGGGAGGTCAGCCCCAGCATTTT.

The chain uses TRBV13 and TRBJ2-7, with 8 positions matching TRBD2. Germline V gene sequence: CDR1 PRHDT, CDR2 FYEKMQ (reference sequence). The CDR3 totals 16 residues. J lost 5 bases, V lost 4 bases, and 13 bases had no gene match. The CDR3 sequence: CASSSVAGPTPHEQYF. CDR3 in DNA: TGTGCCAGCAGCTCCGTAGCGGGGCCCACCCCCCACGAGCAGTACTTC.

J is TRBJ2-7 and V is TRBV6-1; possible D gene TRBD2, 5 bases. V was trimmed by 1 base and J by 3 bases, leaving 13 bases between them. Germline V gene lookup returns CDR1 MNHNS and CDR2 SASEGT. The CDR3 loop spans 15 amino acids. This CDR3 reads CASSEEVGAFYEQYF. The CDR3 coding sequence is TGTGCCAGCAGTGAAGAGGTGGGAGCGTTCTACGAGCAGTACTTC.

The chain has TRBV20-1 and TRBJ2-3; D remains unclear. The germline V and J ends were trimmed by 3 bases and 0 bases, with 13 bases remaining between them. This CDR3 is 15 amino acids long. Germline V gene lookup returns CDR1 DFQATT and CDR2 SNEGSKA (reference sequence). The CDR3 DNA sequence: TGCAGTGCTAGTCTGCGAGCGTCCAGCACAGATACGCAGTATTTT. This encodes CSASLRASSTDTQYF.

This clone has only one observation. The chain carries TRBV3-1 (or the pseudogene TRBV3-2) and TRBJ1-6; TRBD1 matches at 8 bases. V was clipped by 4 bases and J by 9 bases; unmatched bases: 11. This CDR3 is 16 amino acids long. CDR1 is LGHDT, CDR2 YNNKEL, per germline (reference sequence). DNA of the CDR3: TGTGCCAGCAGCCCCCGACAGGGGATTATGTCTTCACCCCTCCACTTT. Encoded protein: CASSPRQGIMSSPLHF.

This chain uses TRBV12-3 or TRBV12-4 with TRBJ2-5; no clear D. This CDR3 comprises 13 residues. V was shortened by 4 bases and J by 0 bases, with 6 bases between the two germline ends. The CDR3 here is CASSSSYQETQYF. In DNA form, the CDR3 reads TGTGCCAGCAGTTCCTCCTACCAAGAGACCCAGTACTTC.

This clone showed up just once. The chain employs TRBV5-1 and TRBJ2-5; possibly TRBD2 for D (6 bases). V lost 4 bases, J lost 0 bases, and 19 bases lay in between. The germline gives CDR1 SGHRS, CDR2 YFSETQ. The CDR3 is 17 amino acids. CDR3 amino acids: CASSHGVSGQYQETQYF. The CDR3 nucleotides read TGCGCCAGCAGCCACGGTGTGAGCGGGCAGTACCAAGAGACCCAGTACTTC.

V is TRBV20-1 and J is TRBJ1-1; D unclear. The germline CDR1 and CDR2 sequences are DFQATT and SNEGSKA (reference sequence). This CDR3 is built from 10 residues. V dropped 5 bases and J dropped 8 bases, with 9 bases sitting between them. CDR3 in amino acids: CSAYREEAFF. CDR3 sequence (DNA): TGCAGTGCTTACCGGGAGGAAGCTTTCTTT.

The V call is TRBV10-1, the J call TRBJ1-2; D might be TRBD1 (5 bases). V lost 8 bases and J lost 4, with 26 bases in between. Germline V gives CDR1 WNHNN, CDR2 SYGVQD (reference sequence). The CDR3 consists of 17 residues. In nucleotides, the CDR3 is TGCGCCAGCTCCTCCGAGGGGTTGGGAGGTCTACCCTATGGCTACACCTTC. It codes for CASSSEGLGGLPYGYTF.

With respect to this clone: A junction boundary mismatches the germline segment, possibly from a read error. The rearrangement links TRBV4-1 to TRBJ2-3, with 9 bases lining up with TRBD2. The germline CDR1 and CDR2 sequences are MGHRA and YSYEKL. This CDR3 has 15 residues. The CDR3 DNA follows: TGCGCCAGCAGCCAAGATTTTCCTCCGGAGCGGGAGGCGCATTTT. As protein: CASSQDFPPEREAHF.

CDR3 loop: CASSLLEGEEQYF. CDR3 nucleotide sequence: TGTGCCAGCAGCTTACTAGAGGGGGAGGAGCAGTACTTC. V gene TRBV7-7 combines with J gene TRBJ2-7; a weak D match, TRBD1 (6 bases). Trimming took off 2 bases at V and 7 bases at J, with 12 bases between the two ends. This CDR3 has 13 amino acids. Germline loops: CDR1 SSHAT, CDR2 FNYEAQ (reference sequence).

The chain uses TRBV5-1 and TRBJ2-7; 14 positions agree with TRBD2. The germline V gene encodes CDR1 SGHRS and CDR2 YFSETQ. Trimming at V came to 4 bases and at J to 6 bases, leaving 9 bases not matched to a gene. This CDR3 spans 16 amino acids. The CDR3 here is CASSPQTSGGAREQYF. DNA of the CDR3: TGCGCCAGCAGCCCACAGACTAGCGGGGGGGCCCGCGAGCAGTACTTC.

CDR3 coding DNA: TGTGCCAGCAGCTTAGGCGGGGTAGCGGGAAAATATGAGCAGTTCTTC. Its protein is CASSLGGVAGKYEQFF. This chain uses TRBV7-2 with TRBJ2-1; 8 positions agree with TRBD2. Germline-derived CDR1 and CDR2 are SGHTA and FQGNSA. CDR3 length: 16 residues. V lost 1 base and J lost 8; bases outside the gene matches: 10.

This chain joins TRBV10-3 and TRBJ2-5; possibly TRBD1 for D (5 bases). Per germline, CDR1 ENHRY and CDR2 SYGVKD. The V and J ends lost 0 bases and 1 base respectively, with 9 bases between them. The CDR3 contains 15 residues. The CDR3 coding sequence is TGTGCCATCAGTGAGTCCCGGCAGGGCCAAGAGACCCAGTACTTC. Protein: CAISESRQGQETQYF.

This chain connects TRBV10-3 to TRBJ2-2, with TRBD2 identical over 10 bases. The germline gives CDR1 ENHRY, CDR2 SYGVKD. This CDR3 is 16 amino acids long. J was trimmed by 3 bases and V by 5 bases; bases with no gene match: 6. The CDR3 reads CAISLSLAGDTGELFF. The DNA for the CDR3 is TGTGCCATCAGTCTAAGTCTAGCGGGAGACACCGGGGAGCTGTTTTTT.